This passage covers 32 T cell receptor beta chains from one sample sequenced in a study of control samples from healthy donors and cancer patients. Sequenced by immunoSEQ multiplex PCR; TCRdb stores in-frame clones only, minus some. The profile shows about 220,000 clones, over 90% of them singletons. Sequencing was performed on blood. All receptors derive from a man aged 50 to 59 in good health.

The V call is TRBV5-1, the J call TRBJ2-3; 11 nucleotides line up with TRBD1. There are 17 residues in the CDR3. V was pared by 0 bases and J by 6 bases, with 9 bases of the junction left unmatched. Germline CDR1 and CDR2: SGHRS and YFSETQ. CDR3 bases: TGCGCCAGCAGCTTGGGTGAACGGACAGGGGGCTACGATACGCAGTATTTT. Translation gives CASSLGERTGGYDTQYF.

The genes are TRBV28 and TRBJ1-5; no clear D gene. Deletions cut 8 bases from V and 1 base from J, with 6 bases between. CDR1 and CDR2 (germline): MDHEN, SYDVKM. This CDR3 has 12 residues. CDR3 in amino acids: CASLGSNQPQHF. CDR3 nucleotide sequence: TGTGCCAGCCTAGGGAGCAATCAGCCCCAGCATTTT. Full variable domain (remainder filled in from reference TRBV28 and TRBJ1-5): DVKVTQSSRYLVKRTGEKVFLECVQDMDHENMFWYRQDPGLGLRLIYFSYDVKMKEKGDIPEGYSVSREKKERFSLILESASTNQTSMYLCASLGSNQPQHFGDGTRLSIL.

The V call is TRBV30, the J call TRBJ1-6; 8 nucleotides align to TRBD1. V shed 4 bases, J shed 9 bases, and the junction held 8 bases outside the gene matches. The CDR3 is 14 amino acids. Germline assignment: CDR1 GTSNPN and CDR2 SVGIG (reference sequence). The CDR3 coding sequence is TGTGCCTGGATTCCCGGGACAGGTGTTTCACCCCTCCACTTT. Encoded protein: CAWIPGTGVSPLHF.

This chain joins TRBV2 and TRBJ1-6; TRBD1 might be the D (5 bases). The CDR3 consists of 13 residues. Per germline, CDR1 SNHLY and CDR2 FYNNEI. Trimming left V 11 bases short and J 9 bases short, with 17 bases between. CDR3 sequence: CAGQGTAASPLHF. The CDR3 DNA follows: TGTGCCGGGCAGGGTACCGCGGCTTCACCCCTCCACTTT.

The rearrangement links TRBV3-1 (or the pseudogene TRBV3-2) to TRBJ1-1; TRBD1 might be the D (6 bases). V dropped 0 bases and J dropped 6 bases, with 17 bases sitting between them. Germline CDR1 is LGHDT and CDR2 is YNNKEL (reference sequence). The CDR3 covers 16 residues. CDR3 protein: CASSQDSGRGGSEAFF. The CDR3 DNA follows: TGTGCCAGCAGCCAAGATTCGGGCAGGGGAGGCTCTGAAGCTTTCTTT.

The V and J genes are TRBV5-1 and TRBJ2-1; 10 bases agree with TRBD1. Germline CDR1 is SGHRS and CDR2 is YFSETQ. V was clipped by 3 bases and J by 0 bases; unmatched bases: 3. The CDR3 is made up of 16 amino acids. CDR3 residues: CASSSGTGDSYNEQFF. In nucleotides, the CDR3 is TGCGCCAGCAGCTCCGGGACAGGGGACTCCTACAATGAGCAGTTCTTC.

The chain carries TRBV19 and TRBJ2-1; D remains unclear. Germline CDR1 LNHDA, CDR2 SQIVND (reference sequence). There are 15 residues in the CDR3. Trimming pared 3 bases from V and 3 bases from J, leaving 12 bases between. The CDR3 spells CASSIGTAIYNEQFF. The DNA for the CDR3 is TGTGCCAGTAGTATTGGCACAGCGATCTACAATGAGCAGTTCTTC.

The chain recombines TRBV19 with TRBJ2-3; 7 bases fit TRBD1. The germline V gene encodes CDR1 LNHDA and CDR2 SQIVND (reference sequence). The CDR3 totals 17 residues. V lost 4 bases to trimming and J lost 4 bases; unmatched junction nucleotides: 14. The CDR3 DNA sequence: TGTGCCAGTAGTAAGACAGGGCGGCAGGTGGTCCCAGATACGCAGTATTTT. Encoded protein: CASSKTGRQVVPDTQYF.

DNA for the CDR3: TGTGCCAGTTCTTGGGACAGGGAGGAGACCCAGTACTTC. The encoded protein is CASSWDREETQYF. The V call is TRBV19, the J call TRBJ2-5, with 9 bases lining up with TRBD1. This CDR3 is built from 13 residues. Losses at the gene ends were 8 bases for V and 5 bases for J; bases not matched to a gene: 6. Germline V gene data show CDR1 as LNHDA and CDR2 as SQIVND (reference sequence). The variable domain in full, completed from reference TRBV19 and TRBJ2-5, reads DGGITQSPKYLFRKEGQNVTLSCEQNLNHDAMYWYRQDPGQGLRLIYYSQIVNDFQKGDIAEGYSVSREKKESFPLTVTSAQKNPTAFYLCASSWDREETQYFGPGTRLLVL.

The chain combines TRBV7-2 with TRBJ2-3; TRBD1 or TRBD2 may be the D gene (5 bases each). The V gene lost 1 base and the J gene lost 4 bases, with 15 bases spanning the gap. CDR1 and CDR2 (germline): SGHTA, FQGNSA. The CDR3 is 16 amino acids. The CDR3 sequence is CASSLGGTGAADTQYF. Here the CDR3 DNA reads TGTGCCAGCAGCTTAGGGGGTACCGGGGCGGCAGATACGCAGTATTTT.

J is TRBJ2-1 and V is TRBV9; D unclear. CDR3 length equals 13 residues. In germline, CDR1 is SGDLS, CDR2 YYNGEE. With 0 bases removed from V and 6 bases from J, the gap between germline ends came to 7 bases. CDR3 region: CASSVERRNEQFF. As DNA, the CDR3 is TGTGCCAGCAGCGTAGAAAGGCGCAATGAGCAGTTCTTC.

The rearrangement uses TRBV24-1 and TRBJ2-1, with TRBD2 identical over 8 bases. Germline CDR1 and CDR2: KGHDR and SFDVKD. This CDR3 spans 16 amino acids. With 1 base clipped from V and 3 bases from J, the junction kept 4 bases outside the gene matches. The chain's CDR3 is CATSDFGGGLYNEQFF. CDR3 coding DNA: TGTGCCACCAGTGATTTCGGCGGGGGGCTCTACAATGAGCAGTTCTTC.

This clone showed up just a few times. Distinct nucleotide sequences in the sample also encode this CDR3. The chain combines TRBV5-1 with TRBJ1-1; D is perhaps TRBD1 (5 bases). The CDR3 is 13 amino acids. V gave up 0 bases and J gave up 5 bases, with 8 bases separating them. Germline CDR1 and CDR2: SGHRS and YFSETQ. CDR3 residues: CASSLAGFTEAFF. The CDR3 DNA reads TGCGCCAGCAGCTTGGCAGGGTTTACTGAAGCTTTCTTT.

This rearrangement joins TRBV5-1 to TRBJ1-4; D uncertain. CDR1 is SGHRS and CDR2 is YFSETQ in the germline V gene. The V end lost 2 bases, the J end lost 3 bases, and 14 bases lay between the germline ends. The CDR3 length is 16 residues. CDR3 nucleotide sequence: TGCGCCAGCAGCTTAGCAGAAGGAAAGGCTAATGAAAAACTGTTTTTT. It encodes CASSLAEGKANEKLFF.

The chain recombines TRBV7-9 with TRBJ2-7; 9 bases fit TRBD1. J was trimmed by 4 bases and V by 3 bases; bases with no gene match: 4. The CDR3 runs 14 residues. Germline V gene lookup returns CDR1 SEHNR and CDR2 FQNEAQ (reference sequence). CDR3 in DNA: TGTGCCAGCAGCTTTGGGACAGGGAGGTACGAGCAGTACTTC. This encodes CASSFGTGRYEQYF.

This clone was seen only once. This CDR3 is CASSLVLRDEQYV. The CDR3 nucleotides are TGTGCCAGCAGCTTAGTACTCAGGGACGAGCAGTACGTC. This sequence joins TRBV7-2 and TRBJ2-7; D may be TRBD1 (5 bases). This CDR3 has 13 residues. Germline CDR1 and CDR2: SGHTA and FQGNSA. The V end was cut by 1 base, the J end by 5 bases, with 9 bases between.

The V call is TRBV7-2, the J call TRBJ2-5; TRBD2 agrees at 8 bases. The CDR3 is 14 amino acids. V lost 6 bases to trimming and J lost 5 bases; unmatched junction nucleotides: 8. Germline CDR1 and CDR2: SGHTA and FQGNSA. The chain's CDR3 is CASSLRGGAETQYF. DNA of the CDR3: TGTGCCAGCAGTCTACGGGGGGGGGCGGAGACCCAGTACTTC. The variable domain in full, with the rest retrieved from reference TRBV7-2 and TRBJ2-5, is GAGVSQSPSNKVTEKGKDVELRCDPISGHTALYWYRQSLGQGLEFLIYFQGNSAPDKSGLPSDRFSAERTGGSVSTLTIQRTQQEDSAVYLCASSLRGGAETQYFGPGTRLLVL.

The chain carries TRBV3-1 (or the pseudogene TRBV3-2) and TRBJ2-1; 9 nucleotides align to TRBD2. Trimming at V came to 1 base and at J to 9 bases, leaving 16 bases not matched to a gene. The germline CDR1 and CDR2 sequences are LGHDT and YNNKEL (reference sequence). The CDR3 covers 18 residues. The CDR3 nucleotides are TGTGCCAGCAGCCAAGGGTGGGGACAGCGGGGGGTAGGAGGTGAGCAGTTCTTC. It specifies CASSQGWGQRGVGGEQFF.

The chain links TRBV18 to TRBJ1-5; D is perhaps TRBD1 (5 bases). V lost 5 bases, J lost 0 bases, and 11 bases lay in between. The CDR3 sequence is 15 residues long. Germline V gene data show CDR1 as KGHSH and CDR2 as LQKENI. The DNA of the CDR3 is TGTGCCAGCTCATCCCAGGGATATAGCAATCAGCCCCAGCATTTT. Translated, it gives CASSSQGYSNQPQHF.

The gene calls are TRBV6-5 and TRBJ2-7, with D maybe TRBD1 (6 bases). Trimming took off 6 bases at V and 2 bases at J, with 17 bases between the two ends. This CDR3 comprises 15 residues. Germline CDR1 MNHEY, CDR2 SVGAGI. The CDR3 sequence is CASRRQHEGAYEQYF. The DNA for the CDR3 is TGTGCCAGCAGACGACAGCACGAGGGGGCCTACGAGCAGTACTTC.

This rearrangement joins TRBV29-1 to TRBJ1-2, with 12 bases identical to TRBD1. CDR3 size: 14 residues. The germline CDR1 and CDR2 sequences are SQVTM and ANQGSEA. Trimming took 6 bases from V and 4 from J; bases not matched to a gene: 6. This CDR3 reads CSVGQGAEAYGYTF. For the CDR3, the DNA is TGCAGCGTGGGACAGGGGGCCGAGGCCTATGGCTACACCTTC.

The J gene is TRBJ1-2, the V gene TRBV13; D unresolved. V dropped 3 bases and J dropped 4 bases, with 24 bases sitting between them. The CDR3 consists of 18 residues. Germline CDR1 is PRHDT and CDR2 is FYEKMQ (reference sequence). The CDR3 protein is CASSLREVPTRLSYGYTF. CDR3 nucleotide sequence: TGTGCCAGCAGCTTGAGAGAAGTGCCCACCCGGCTGAGCTATGGCTACACCTTC.

This chain uses TRBV3-1 (or the pseudogene TRBV3-2) with TRBJ1-5, with 7 bases matching TRBD1. This CDR3 has 13 residues. Trimming at V came to 3 bases and at J to 7 bases, leaving 3 bases not matched to a gene. Looked up from germline, CDR1 is LGHDT and CDR2 is YNNKEL (reference sequence). CDR3 sequence: CASSQQGGQPQHF. As DNA, the CDR3 is TGTGCCAGCAGCCAGCAGGGGGGCCAGCCCCAGCATTTT.

V usage is TRBV6-5 and J usage is TRBJ2-7; D is perhaps TRBD1 (6 bases). Germline CDR1 and CDR2: MNHEY and SVGAGI. The V end was cut by 0 bases, the J end by 3 bases, with 12 bases between. CDR3 size: 15 residues. The DNA for the CDR3 is TGTGCCAGCAGTTACTCGCCAGGGGCTCACTACGAGCAGTACGTC. Translation: CASSYSPGAHYEQYV.

The rearrangement links TRBV6-5 to TRBJ1-5, with unresolved D. V lost 2 bases and J 3 bases, leaving 5 bases between the germline ends. The CDR3 totals 13 residues. Per the germline V gene, CDR1 is MNHEY and CDR2 is SVGAGI. The CDR3 region is CASSYGPNQPQHF. The CDR3 DNA sequence: TGTGCCAGCAGTTACGGGCCCAATCAGCCCCAGCATTTT.

The V and J genes are TRBV18 and TRBJ1-5; D is undetermined. Trimming took 1 base from V and 6 from J, leaving 4 bases between them. Germline-derived CDR1 and CDR2 are KGHSH and LQKENI. The CDR3 spans 12 residues. The CDR3 sequence: CASSPLGQPQHF. The CDR3 DNA follows: TGTGCCAGCTCACCACTCGGTCAGCCCCAGCATTTT.

The chain is built from TRBV27 and TRBJ1-3; the match to TRBD1 covers 7 bases. The CDR3 has 15 amino acids. V dropped 4 bases and J dropped 2; count of bases not matched to a gene: 5. Per the germline V gene, CDR1 is MNHEY and CDR2 is SMNVEV (reference sequence). The CDR3 is CASSSGGRAGNTIYF. The DNA for the CDR3 is TGTGCCAGCAGTTCAGGGGGTAGGGCTGGAAACACCATATATTTT.

The CDR3 loop is CASNGITRSGIGEQYF. CDR3 nucleotide sequence: TGTGCCAGCAACGGAATTACTCGGTCGGGGATCGGCGAGCAGTACTTC. The J gene is TRBJ2-7, the V gene TRBV25-1, with TRBD2 as a possible D gene (5 bases). CDR3 length: 16 amino acids. Trimming pared 7 bases from V and 6 bases from J, leaving 25 bases between. CDR1 and CDR2 from the germline V gene are MGHDK and SYGVNS.

The rearrangement joins TRBV2 to TRBJ1-5, with TRBD1 as a possible D gene (5 bases). Germline-derived CDR1 and CDR2 are SNHLY and FYNNEI. The V end was cut by 3 bases, the J end by 4 bases, with 16 bases between. The CDR3 is 16 residues long. For the CDR3, the DNA is TGTGCCAGCAGTGAGGAACAGGCCTCCGTGAATCAGCCCCAGCATTTT. The encoded protein is CASSEEQASVNQPQHF.

This sequence joins TRBV7-9 and TRBJ2-5; 9 positions agree with TRBD1. Germline-derived CDR1 and CDR2 are SEHNR and FQNEAQ (reference sequence). The junction had 7 bases not matched to a gene; V was cut back by 7 bases and J by 4 bases. The CDR3 is 14 amino acids. CDR3 residues: CASNNRGLRETQYF. The CDR3 region has the DNA TGTGCCAGCAACAACAGGGGGCTAAGAGAGACCCAGTACTTC.

Only one count was recorded for this clone. The chain recombines TRBV6-6 with TRBJ2-7, with 7 bases lining up with TRBD1. The CDR3 runs 14 residues. The V gene's germline CDR1 is MNHNY and CDR2 SVGAGI (reference sequence). The junction had 1 base not matched to a gene; V was cut back by 0 bases and J by 2 bases. CDR3 sequence reads: CASSYSTGTYEQYF. The CDR3, as DNA: TGTGCCAGCAGTTACTCGACAGGGACCTACGAGCAGTACTTC.

The CDR3 protein is CASSIHRGRGGETQYF. As DNA, the CDR3 is TGTGCCAGTAGTATTCACAGGGGCCGGGGAGGAGAGACCCAGTACTTC. The rearrangement uses TRBV19 and TRBJ2-5; D is perhaps TRBD1 (7 bases). Germline CDR1 is LNHDA and CDR2 is SQIVND (reference sequence). V was cut by 3 bases and J by 4 bases, with 18 bases left in between. The CDR3 is 16 residues long.